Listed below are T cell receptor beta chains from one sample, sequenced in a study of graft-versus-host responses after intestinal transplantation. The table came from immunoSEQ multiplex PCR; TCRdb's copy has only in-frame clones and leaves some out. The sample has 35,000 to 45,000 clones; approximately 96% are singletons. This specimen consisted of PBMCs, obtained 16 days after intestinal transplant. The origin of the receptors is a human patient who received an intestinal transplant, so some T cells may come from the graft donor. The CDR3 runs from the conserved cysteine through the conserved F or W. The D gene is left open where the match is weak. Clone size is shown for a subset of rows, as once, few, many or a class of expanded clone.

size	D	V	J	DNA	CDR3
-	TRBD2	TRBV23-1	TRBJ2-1	TGCGCCAGCAGCTTCTCAGCGGGAGGGGTTCATGAGCAGTTCTTC	CASSFSAGGVHEQFF
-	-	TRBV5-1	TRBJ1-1	TGCGCCAGCAGCTTGAAGGGTTGGAACACTGAAGCTTTCTTT	CASSLKGWNTEAFF
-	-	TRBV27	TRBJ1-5	TGTGCCAGCAGTTTATGGTTTAATCAGCCCCAGCATTTT	CASSLWFNQPQHF
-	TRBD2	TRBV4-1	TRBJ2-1	TGCGCCAGCAGCCGATATAGCGGGGATCACAATGAGCAGTTCTTC	CASSRYSGDHNEQFF
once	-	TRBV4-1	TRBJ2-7	TGCGCCAGCAGTCCCAGGGATCTCTACGAGCAGTACTTC	CASSPRDLYEQYF
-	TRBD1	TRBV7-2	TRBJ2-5	TGTGCCAGCAGTTCGAGACAGGGAAAGACCCAGTACTTC	CASSSRQGKTQYF
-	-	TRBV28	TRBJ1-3	TGTGCCAGCAGTCCCAGGGAAATTGGAAACACCATATATTTT	CASSPREIGNTIYF
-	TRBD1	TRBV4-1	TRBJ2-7	TGCGCCAGCAGCCAAGCCGGTGGACAGGGAGCATCCTACGAGCAGTACTTC	CASSQAGGQGASYEQYF
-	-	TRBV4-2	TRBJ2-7	TGTGCCAGCAGCCGGGGCTGGGGGGTACTCTCCTACGAGCAGTACTTC	CASSRGWGVLSYEQYF
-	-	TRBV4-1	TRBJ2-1	TGCGCCAGCAGCTCGGGGGGCGGGTCGTCCTACAATGAGCAGTTCTTC	CASSSGGGSSYNEQFF
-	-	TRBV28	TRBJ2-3	TGTGCCAGCAGTTTTGATGCGGAGGGGGCAGATACGCAGTATTTT	CASSFDAEGADTQYF
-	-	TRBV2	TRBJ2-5	TGTGCCAGCACGGGAACAGGCCAAGAGACCCAGTACTTC	CASTGTGQETQYF
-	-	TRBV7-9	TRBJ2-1	TGTGCCAGCAGCTTAGCGTCATATGAGCAGTTCTTC	CASSLASYEQFF
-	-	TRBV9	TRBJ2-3	TGTGCCAGCAGCGTAACAGGGAGGCTTGGAAATACGCAGTATTTT	CASSVTGRLGNTQYF
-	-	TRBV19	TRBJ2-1	TGTGCCAGTAGTCGCGGCCGGCCCAGCTCAGGCAATGAGCAGTTCTTC	CASSRGRPSSGNEQFF
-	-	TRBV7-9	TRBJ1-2	TGTGCCAGCAGCTTAAGCGGGGAGACTAACTATGGCTACACCTTC	CASSLSGETNYGYTF
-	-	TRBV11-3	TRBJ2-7	TGTGCCAGCAGCTCTAGCGCTATTTCCTACGAGCAGTACTTC	CASSSSAISYEQYF
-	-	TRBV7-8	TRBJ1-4	TGTGCCAGCAGCTTACCAGGGGCAGGAGTTGAAAAACTGTTTTTT	CASSLPGAGVEKLFF
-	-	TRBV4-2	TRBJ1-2	TGTGCCAGCAGCCAAGTAACAATCGAAGTCAGCCTGAACTATGGCTACACCTTC	CASSQVTIEVSLNYGYTF
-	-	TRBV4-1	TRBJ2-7	TGCGCCAGCAGCCACGAGATTGGTAACCGCTACGAGCAGTACTTC	CASSHEIGNRYEQYF
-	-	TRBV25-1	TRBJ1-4	TGTGCCAGCAGTGAATATGCCCCCCGCCAGGATGAAAAACTGTTTTTT	CASSEYAPRQDEKLFF
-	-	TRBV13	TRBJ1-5	TGTGCCAGCAGCTTAGTGGGGGAGCCCCAGCATTTT	CASSLVGEPQHF
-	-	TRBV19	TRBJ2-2	TGTGCCAGTAGTGTCCAGCGGAAGAACACCGGGGAGCTGTTTTTT	CASSVQRKNTGELFF
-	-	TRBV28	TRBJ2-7	TGTGCCAGCAGGGCCTACAGGGAGTCCTACGAGCAGTACTTC	CASRAYRESYEQYF
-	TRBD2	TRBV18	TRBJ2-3	TGTGCCAGCTCAACTTCGCCTCTGACTAGCGAGACTAGCACAGATACGCAGTATTTT	CASSTSPLTSETSTDTQYF
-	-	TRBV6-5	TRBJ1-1	TGTGCCAGCAGTTACGAAATACAGGGAGGTCAAGCTTTCTTT	CASSYEIQGGQAFF
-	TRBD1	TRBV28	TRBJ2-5	TGTGCCAGCATAGGAACAGGGGGCGAAGAGACCCAGTACTTC	CASIGTGGEETQYF
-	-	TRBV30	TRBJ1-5	TGTGCCTGGAGCGCCCCGGGGACCAATCAGCCCCAGCATTTT	CAWSAPGTNQPQHF
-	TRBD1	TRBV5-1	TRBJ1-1	TGCGCCAGCAGCTTGGAGTCGGGACAGGGTAATACTGAAGCTTTCTTT	CASSLESGQGNTEAFF
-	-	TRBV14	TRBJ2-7	TGTGCCAGCAGCCAGCGGATGGACGAGCAGTACTTC	CASSQRMDEQYF
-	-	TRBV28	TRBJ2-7	TGTGCCAGCAGAACCACCTACGAGCAGTACTTC	CASRTTYEQYF
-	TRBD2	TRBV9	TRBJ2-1	TGTGCCAGCAGCGTAGCTCTAGCGGGAGGGAATGAGCAGTTCTTC	CASSVALAGGNEQFF
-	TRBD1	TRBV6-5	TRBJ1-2	TGTGCCAGCAGTTCCGGGACAGACTATGGCTACACCTTC	CASSSGTDYGYTF
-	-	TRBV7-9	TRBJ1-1	TGTGCCAGCAGCTTAGGGCAGATTGAAGCTTTCTTT	CASSLGQIEAFF
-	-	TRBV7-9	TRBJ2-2	TGTGCCAGCAGCTTCCCCCCCTCCGGGGATATGGGCGGGGAGCTGTTTTTT	CASSFPPSGDMGGELFF
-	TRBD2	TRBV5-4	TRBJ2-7	TGTGCCAGCAGCTCCTCCGAGACTAGCGTAGTCAACGAGCAGTACTTC	CASSSSETSVVNEQYF
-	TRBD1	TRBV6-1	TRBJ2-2	TGTGCCAGCAGTGAAAGGGGGCTAATTCGACTAAAGAACACCGGGGAGCTGTTTTTT	CASSERGLIRLKNTGELFF
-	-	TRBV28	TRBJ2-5	TGTGCCAGCAACATAAACCAAGAGACCCAGTACTTC	CASNINQETQYF
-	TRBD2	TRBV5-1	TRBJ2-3	TGCGCCAGCAGCTTGGATCGGGACTACACAGATACGCAGTATTTT	CASSLDRDYTDTQYF